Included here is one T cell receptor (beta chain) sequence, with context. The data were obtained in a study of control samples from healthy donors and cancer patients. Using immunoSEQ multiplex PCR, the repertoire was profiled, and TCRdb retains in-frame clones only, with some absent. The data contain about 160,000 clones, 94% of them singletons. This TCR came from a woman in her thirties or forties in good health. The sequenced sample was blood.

The CDR3 region is CASSLSPGEASRYGYTF. The CDR3 region has the DNA TGTGCCAGCAGCTTATCGCCTGGTGAGGCCTCCCGCTATGGCTACACCTTC. This chain uses TRBV7-2 with TRBJ1-2; D remains unclear. V dropped 2 bases and J dropped 4 bases, with 20 bases sitting between them. This CDR3 comprises 17 residues. The germline V gene encodes CDR1 SGHTA and CDR2 FQGNSA.